Listed below are T cell receptor beta chains from one sample, sequenced in a study of blood T cell repertoires in COVID-19. The protocol was immunoSEQ multiplex PCR, while the TCRdb copy is restricted to in-frame clones and leaves out a portion. The data contain some 140,000 clones, roughly 80% of them singletons. The specimen sequenced was peripheral blood. The receptors originated from a woman in her 70s with COVID-19, enrolled during active disease. CDR3s include the opening cysteine and the closing phenylalanine or tryptophan. The D gene is left open where the match is weak. Size tells how often a clone was seen (once, few, many) or the class of an expanded clone, and some rows leave it out.

abundance,d_gene,j_gene,v_gene,CDR3nt,CDR3aa
NA,NA,TRBJ1-1,TRBV9,TGTGCCAGCAGCGTAGGTTGGAGCACTGAAGCTTTCTTT,CASSVGWSTEAFF
NA,NA,TRBJ2-3,TRBV2,TGTGCCAGCAGCGCCGACAGATCTAGCACAGATACGCAGTATTTT,CASSADRSSTDTQYF
NA,TRBD1,TRBJ1-2,TRBV2,TGTGCCAGCAGTGCTACAGGGGGGGGCACTTATGGCTACACCTTC,CASSATGGGTYGYTF
NA,NA,TRBJ2-2,TRBV23-1,TGCGCCAGCAGTCAAGGCAGGGATACCACCGGGGAGCTGTTTTTT,CASSQGRDTTGELFF
once,NA,TRBJ1-5,TRBV6-2/TRBV6-3,TGTGCCAGCAGCCCTCAGGGTCGGCGAGCGGGGGGCAATCAGCCCCAGCATTTT,CASSPQGRRAGGNQPQHF
once,NA,TRBJ1-5,TRBV19,TGTGCCAGTAGTCGGGGGGAAGGGCCCCAGCATTTT,CASSRGEGPQHF
few,NA,TRBJ2-7,TRBV15,TGTGCCACCAGCAGAGCAGGCGCAGCCTACGAGCAGTACTTC,CATSRAGAAYEQYF
NA,TRBD1,TRBJ1-2,TRBV6-1,TGTGCCAGCAGTGATCAGGGGGCGTCAGGCTACACCTTC,CASSDQGASGYTF
NA,TRBD1,TRBJ1-1,TRBV29-1,TGCAGCGTCGCGGGACAGTTGAACACTGAAGCTTTCTTT,CSVAGQLNTEAFF
NA,NA,TRBJ2-1,TRBV6-5,TGTGCCAGCAGTTACTCACAGGGCCCCAATGAGCAGTTCTTC,CASSYSQGPNEQFF
NA,NA,TRBJ2-7,TRBV19,TGTGCCAGTAGTTTCCCGGGGACCTACGAGCAGTACTTC,CASSFPGTYEQYF
NA,NA,TRBJ1-2,TRBV7-2,TGTGCCAGCAGCTTAAACGGTAATGCCGGCTACACCTTC,CASSLNGNAGYTF
NA,TRBD1,TRBJ2-1,TRBV5-6,TGTGCCAGCGGGGGACAGGGTCTCCCCAATGAGCAGTTCTTC,CASGGQGLPNEQFF
NA,NA,TRBJ2-1,TRBV5-1,TGCGCCAGCAGCTTAGAAGCGGGTGGGGTCTACAATGAGCAGTTCTTC,CASSLEAGGVYNEQFF
NA,NA,TRBJ2-7,TRBV6-2/TRBV6-3,TGTGCCAGCAGTATAAAACCGGGGAGCTCCTACGAGCAGTACTTC,CASSIKPGSSYEQYF
NA,NA,TRBJ1-2,TRBV10-3,TGTGCCATCACCGACAGTGGTAACTATGGCTACACCTTC,CAITDSGNYGYTF
NA,TRBD2,TRBJ2-3,TRBV7-2,TGTGCCAGCAGCTTAGTGGCCAGCGGGGGGGAGACAGATACGCAGTATTTT,CASSLVASGGETDTQYF
NA,NA,TRBJ2-3,TRBV5-1,TGCGCCAGCAACCGGGACAATTCAGATACGCAGTATTTT,CASNRDNSDTQYF
NA,NA,TRBJ2-7,TRBV14,TGTGCCAGCAGCCAACCTCCCGGGTACGAGCAGTACTTC,CASSQPPGYEQYF
once,NA,TRBJ2-2,TRBV9,TGTGCCAGCAGCGTAGAGCCGGGTAACGCGAACACCGGGGAGCTGTTTTTT,CASSVEPGNANTGELFF
NA,NA,TRBJ1-4,TRBV4-1,TGCGCCAGCAGCCAAGGCCGGGGTGGGTATGAAAAACTGTTTTTT,CASSQGRGGYEKLFF
few,NA,TRBJ1-6,TRBV6-2/TRBV6-3,TGTGCCAGCAGCCCCGCTGGGTGGAGTTCACCCCTCCACTTT,CASSPAGWSSPLHF
NA,NA,TRBJ2-7,TRBV7-2,TGTGCCAGCAGCTTCCGGCGGACCGGCAGGGGTTCTTCCTACGAGCAGTACTTC,CASSFRRTGRGSSYEQYF
NA,TRBD2,TRBJ2-2,TRBV3-1/TRBV3-2,TGTGCCAGCAGCCGACCGACTAGCGGGGGAGCTGGCACCGGGGAGCTGTTTTTT,CASSRPTSGGAGTGELFF
NA,TRBD2,TRBJ2-3,TRBV5-1,TGCGCCAGCAGCTTGACGGCGGGGGGGATGTCAGATACGCAGTATTTT,CASSLTAGGMSDTQYF
once,NA,TRBJ1-5,TRBV11-2,TGTGCCAGCAGCTTAGAAGACAGTTACAATCAGCCCCAGCATTTT,CASSLEDSYNQPQHF
few,TRBD1,TRBJ2-7,TRBV6-5,TGTGCCAGCAGTTATAGGACAGGGTACGAGCAGTACTTC,CASSYRTGYEQYF
NA,TRBD1,TRBJ1-2,TRBV19,TGTGCCAGTAGTCCCCTCAGGGGGCAGGACTATGGCTACACCTTC,CASSPLRGQDYGYTF
NA,TRBD1,TRBJ1-5,TRBV6-2/TRBV6-3,TGTGCCAGCAGTTACCCCCGGGACAGCTTACCTAGCAATCAGCCCCAGCATTTT,CASSYPRDSLPSNQPQHF
NA,NA,TRBJ1-6,TRBV19,TGTGCCAGTAGTATAAGGGAGCCCGCGGGGAGCTCACCCCTCCACTTT,CASSIREPAGSSPLHF
many,NA,TRBJ1-5,TRBV19,TGTGCCAGTTCTTCAGGCAGCACATTCAATCAGCCCCAGCATTTT,CASSSGSTFNQPQHF
NA,NA,TRBJ1-2,TRBV28,TGTGCCAGCAGTGGACAGCCCTCGGACTATGGCTACACCTTC,CASSGQPSDYGYTF
NA,NA,TRBJ2-5,TRBV19,TGTGCCAGTAGTATAGGATCCCCCAGGGGAGGGGAGACCCAGTACTTC,CASSIGSPRGGETQYF
few,NA,TRBJ1-3,TRBV14,TGTGCCAGCAGCTATAGTAACACCATATATTTT,CASSYSNTIYF
NA,NA,TRBJ1-2,TRBV18,TGTGCCAGCTCTCCATCTCGGACGGGAGGGGTCTATGGCTACACCTTC,CASSPSRTGGVYGYTF
NA,NA,TRBJ1-2,TRBV9,TGTGCCAGTATGGGGGGGCCAGCTAACTATGGCTACACCTTC,CASMGGPANYGYTF
few,NA,TRBJ1-1,TRBV7-3,TGTGCCAGCAGCTTAAACTCACGGGGGACGAACACTGAAGCTTTCTTT,CASSLNSRGTNTEAFF
few,NA,TRBJ1-1,TRBV20-1,TGCAGTGCTAGTAGTCTGGCTAACACTGAAGCTTTCTTT,CSASSLANTEAFF
NA,NA,TRBJ1-2,TRBV3-1/TRBV3-2,TGTGCCAGCAGCCTCGGGGGAGGCTACACCTTC,CASSLGGGYTF
NA,NA,TRBJ1-4,TRBV20-1,TGCAGTGCTAGTGTGGGGCCAACTAATGAAAAACTGTTTTTT,CSASVGPTNEKLFF
NA,NA,TRBJ2-3,TRBV7-3,TGTGCCAGCAGCTCCGTTATGGGGAGTACGCAGTATTTT,CASSSVMGSTQYF
NA,NA,TRBJ2-7,TRBV7-3,TGTGCCAGCAGCTTAACAGGGGGAGGGGAGCAGTACTTC,CASSLTGGGEQYF
few,TRBD1,TRBJ2-7,TRBV20-1,TGCAGTGCTAGTTGGCCGGGACAGTCCTACGAGCAGTACTTC,CSASWPGQSYEQYF
few,NA,TRBJ2-1,TRBV7-8,TGTGCCAGCAGGTCAGGGGGACTCTACAATGAGCAGTTCTTC,CASRSGGLYNEQFF
NA,NA,TRBJ1-4,TRBV19,TGTGCCAGTAGTATCACAGTGGCTAATGAAAAACTGTTTTTT,CASSITVANEKLFF
NA,TRBD2,TRBJ2-4,TRBV2,TGTGCCAGCAGTGCGACTAGCGGGGAAGGCAAAAACATTCAGTACTTC,CASSATSGEGKNIQYF
few,TRBD1,TRBJ1-2,TRBV6-6,TGTGCCAGCAGAACAGGGGACGGGAGCTATGGCTACACCTTC,CASRTGDGSYGYTF
NA,TRBD2,TRBJ2-5,TRBV2,TGTGCCAGCAGTGAACAACCGGGGGGGGGAGAGACCCAGTACTTC,CASSEQPGGGETQYF
few,NA,TRBJ2-7,TRBV9,TGTGCCAGCAGCCCGACGAAGGGGATCGGTGCTGAGCAGTACTTC,CASSPTKGIGAEQYF
few,TRBD1,TRBJ1-5,TRBV30,TGTGCCTGGAGTTTAGGACAGGGAGGGGTGGGCAATCAGCCCCAGCATTTT,CAWSLGQGGVGNQPQHF
NA,NA,TRBJ1-5,TRBV28,TGTGCCAGCAGACGACCGAAGGGCGGGGATTTTTGGTTCCAGCATTTT,CASRRPKGGDFWFQHF
NA,NA,TRBJ1-3,TRBV11-1,TGTGCCAGCAGCGATGACAGGTCTGGAAACACCATATATTTT,CASSDDRSGNTIYF
NA,NA,TRBJ1-1,TRBV10-3,TGTGCCATCAGTGGAAAGGCAGGGAACACTGAAGCTTTCTTT,CAISGKAGNTEAFF
NA,NA,TRBJ2-3,TRBV9,TGTGCCAGCAGCTGCCCGGTTGTGTGGACGCAGTATTTT,CASSCPVVWTQYF